One and the same sample provided the 3 T cell receptor beta chains below, sequenced in a study of molecular identifiers for immune sequencing clone quantification listed by TCRdb under 2018. The method behind the library was PCR. The data were produced on an Illumina HiSeq 4000. TCRdb trimmed the raw reads at Q25, called clones with MiXCR and kept productive beta chains. One record per CDR3 amino acid sequence lists the most common genes and DNA. Here the sample has around 70,000 distinct CDR3 sequences; less than 20% occur a single time. The ten largest clones represent approximately 1.5% of the sample. The material sequenced was naive CD8+ T cells from blood, with Jurkat cell RNA spiked in. What the cell subset or site label conveys for this sample: FACS-sorted CD8+CD4-CCR7+CD45RA+ naive T cells. All receptors derive from a human donor in good health. Some libraries in this study had Jurkat cell RNA spiked in.

This clonotype showed up just once. A read error may explain this, as a much larger clone is one base away. The J gene is TRBJ2-7, the V gene TRBV7-9; D gene uncertain. Germline CDR1 reads SEHNR; CDR2 reads FQNEAQ (reference sequence). Trimming removed 5 bases at V and 7 bases at J, with 15 bases between. The CDR3 spans 13 residues. The CDR3 here is CASSRRAEREQYF. The DNA of the CDR3 is TGTGCCAGCAGCCGAAGGGCCGAGAGGGAGCAGTACTTC.

With respect to this clonotype: This may come from a read error, since a much larger clone is one base off. This rearrangement joins TRBV7-6 to TRBJ1-1, with D possibly matching TRBD1 (5 bases). CDR1 is SGHVS and CDR2 is FNYEAQ in the germline V gene. The CDR3 contains 13 residues. The CDR3 reads CASSAGTNTEALF. The DNA for the CDR3 is TGTGCCAGCAGCGCCGGGACGAACACTGAAGCTTTATTT.

This clonotype was found many times. The junction departs from the called germline gene at one end, perhaps through a read error. This chain uses TRBV27 with TRBJ2-2, with D tentatively TRBD1 or TRBD2 (5 bases each). Germline lookup yields CDR1 MNHEY and CDR2 SMNVEV (reference sequence). The CDR3 has 13 residues. CDR3 sequence: CASSLLGTGEPFF. The CDR3 DNA sequence: TGTGCCAGCAGTTTATTGGGGACCGGGGAGCCGTTTTTT.